A selection of T cell receptor beta chains follows, all from one sample in a study of blood T cell repertoires in COVID-19. Clones were sequenced by immunoSEQ multiplex PCR, and TCRdb holds only the in-frame ones, with some missing. Of about 250,000 clones in the sample, about 90% were seen once. What was sequenced was peripheral blood. The receptors were sampled from a man aged 18 to 30 with active or convalescent COVID-19. Both conserved end residues are part of each CDR3.

TRBV6-5,TRBJ1-6,CASRTQAPNSPLHF
TRBV4-3,TRBJ2-7,CASSQEASGRGEQYF
TRBV7-3,TRBJ1-6,CASSLGGNNSPLHF
TRBV29-1,TRBJ2-1,CSVEDLGGGGSEQFF
TRBV14,TRBJ1-1,CASSPLTEAFF
TRBV13,TRBJ1-3,CASSFNGNTIYF
TRBV6-2/TRBV6-3,TRBJ1-1,CASSSDRGWTEAFF
TRBV4-2,TRBJ2-7,CASSFTGLAGMYEQYF
TRBV5-6,TRBJ2-5,CASSLTGVGETQYF
TRBV6-2/TRBV6-3,TRBJ2-2,CASSQRTSGSPGELFF
TRBV6-5,TRBJ2-4,CASSYSRTSGTQYF
TRBV9,TRBJ2-1,CASSVVGTSDNEQFF
TRBV7-2,TRBJ1-6,CASSFGTGYSPLHF
TRBV14,TRBJ1-4,CASSQEAGPVDEKLFF
TRBV27,TRBJ1-5,CASREGVNQPQHF
TRBV5-1,TRBJ2-7,CASSFTGYEQYF
TRBV6-5,TRBJ1-2,CASSSTGALGYGYTF
TRBV27,TRBJ1-1,CASSFNRGIAFF
TRBV3-1/TRBV3-2,TRBJ2-3,CASSQGLATTDTQYF
TRBV2,TRBJ2-5,CASSEQAGTRETQYF
TRBV6-5,TRBJ2-7,CASSYPGQGAVQYF
TRBV9,TRBJ1-2,CASSVGAGGVYGYTF
TRBV5-1,TRBJ1-1,CASSFLQGRDTEAFF
TRBV7-2,TRBJ2-7,CASRTTSGGSSYEQYF
TRBV11-1,TRBJ1-1,CASSLAGDAEAFF
TRBV2,TRBJ1-6,CASREGRFTLTPLHF